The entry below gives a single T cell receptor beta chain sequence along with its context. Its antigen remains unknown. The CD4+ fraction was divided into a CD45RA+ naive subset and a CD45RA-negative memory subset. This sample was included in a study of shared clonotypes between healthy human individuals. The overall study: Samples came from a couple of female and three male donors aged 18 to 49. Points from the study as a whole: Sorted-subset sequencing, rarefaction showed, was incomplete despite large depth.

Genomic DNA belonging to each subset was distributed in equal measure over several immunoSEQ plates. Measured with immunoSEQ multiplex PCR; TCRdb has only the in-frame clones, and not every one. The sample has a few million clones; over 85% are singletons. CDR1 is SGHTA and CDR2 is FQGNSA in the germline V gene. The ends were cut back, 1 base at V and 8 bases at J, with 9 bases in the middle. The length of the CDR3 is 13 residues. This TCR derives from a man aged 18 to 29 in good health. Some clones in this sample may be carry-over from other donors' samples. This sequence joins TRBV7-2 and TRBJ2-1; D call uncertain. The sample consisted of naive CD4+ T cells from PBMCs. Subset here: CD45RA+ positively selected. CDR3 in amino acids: CASSLGRRDEQFF. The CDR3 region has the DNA TGTGCCAGCAGCTTAGGGCGACGGGATGAGCAGTTCTTC.